The 4 T cell receptor beta chains presented below share a single source sample, sequenced in a study of T cells in Graves' hyperthyroidism and ophthalmopathy. Amplification yielded TCR beta CDR3 regions, with RNA transcripts as the source. First-round RT-PCR of the TCR CDR3 relied on the HTBI primer set. TCRdb reanalysed the multiplex PCR reads using MiXCR and keeps one entry per CDR3 protein. Of about 520,000 distinct CDR3 sequences listed, approximately 24% were seen once; the top ten hold about 11%. The sequenced sample was blood. The receptors originated from a woman under 40 with Graves' ophthalmopathy.

The J gene is TRBJ2-7, the V gene TRBV29-1, with 9 nucleotides matching TRBD1. The trim removed 7 bases at V and 0 bases at J, leaving 13 bases unmatched. This CDR3 has 16 amino acids. The germline gives CDR1 SQVTM, CDR2 ANQGSEA. This CDR3 is CSAFGVGDRASYEQYF. CDR3 bases: TGCAGCGCATTCGGTGTGGGGGACAGGGCCTCCTACGAGCAGTACTTC.

This clonotype was detected many times. The gene calls are TRBV20-1 and TRBJ1-2; the D gene is possibly TRBD1 (6 bases). The germline V gene has CDR1 DFQATT and CDR2 SNEGSKA (reference sequence). CDR3 size: 17 residues. V lost 5 bases, J lost 2 bases, and 24 bases lay in between. This CDR3 reads CSAFPLLRGTGNYGYTF. In DNA, the CDR3 is TGCAGTGCTTTTCCTCTCCTTAGGGGAACAGGGAACTATGGCTACACCTTC.

The chain recombines TRBV28 with TRBJ2-5; TRBD2 might be the D (5 bases). This CDR3 region has 15 residues. CDR1 is MDHEN and CDR2 is SYDVKM in the germline V gene. V lost 1 base to trimming and J lost 5 bases, with 14 bases between them. The chain's CDR3 is CASSLYRGASETQYF. CDR3 coding DNA: TGTGCCAGCAGTTTATACCGGGGAGCATCGGAGACCCAGTACTTC.

This clonotype was seen a single time. The chain couples TRBV18 to TRBJ1-5; TRBD1 is a possible D gene (6 bases). V lost 0 bases and J lost 0, with 9 bases in between. The CDR3 has 16 amino acids. Germline CDR1 KGHSH, CDR2 LQKENI. The CDR3 protein is CASSPPDSHSNQPQHF. The CDR3 DNA follows: TGTGCCAGCTCACCACCGGACAGCCATAGCAATCAGCCCCAGCATTTT.